The present entry profiles one T cell receptor beta chain with its context. This sample stems from a study of OX40 agonist ivuxolimab in advanced cancers. Overall study: Three patients, one with hepatocellular carcinoma and two with cutaneous melanoma, responded partially.

The protocol was immunoSEQ multiplex PCR, while the TCRdb copy is restricted to in-frame clones and leaves out a portion. The top ten clones hold 9% to 10% of a sample with roughly 82,000 clones, around 89% of them seen once. This CDR3 has 13 amino acids. Looked up from germline, CDR1 is KGHSH and CDR2 is LQKENI. Trimming left V 0 bases short and J 5 bases short, with 7 bases between. The specimen comprised CD4+ or CD8+ T cells sorted from blood, sampled in a trial of the OX40 agonist ivuxolimab. This TCR was sampled from an adult with an advanced solid tumor such as melanoma, head and neck, liver or kidney cancer. The rearrangement uses TRBV18 and TRBJ2-5, with D hard to call. CDR3 sequence reads: CASSPPLHETQYF. CDR3 DNA: TGTGCCAGCTCACCACCCTTGCATGAGACCCAGTACTTC.